This T cell receptor (beta chain) appears in the sequencing data of a study of blood T cell repertoires in COVID-19. In the study overall: The origin of the acute and convalescent COVID-19 samples was the United States, Italy and Spain.

Authors' data handling: Estimated nucleated cell counts came from reference gene primer amplification. Assay: immunoSEQ multiplex PCR; the TCRdb copy retains only in-frame clones and omits some. V, J and clone size reflect that table, while D and trimming were determined from the DNA. The data contain some 150,000 clones, 87% of them seen just once; the ten biggest clones take up more than 4%. Material for sequencing was peripheral blood. The sequence was obtained from a woman in her 40s with acute or convalescent COVID-19.

CDR3 amino acids: CSVTGGEDYGYTF. The CDR3, as DNA: TGCAGCGTTACAGGGGGCGAGGACTATGGCTACACCTTC. The chain has TRBV29-1 and TRBJ1-2; 9 bases fit TRBD1. The CDR3 totals 13 residues. V was clipped by 5 bases and J by 3 bases; unmatched bases: 4. The germline V gene has CDR1 SQVTM and CDR2 ANQGSEA.